The 17 T cell receptor beta chains below all came from one sample that was sequenced in a study of human T cells and chemical hapten exposure. TCRdb independently ran MiXCR on the RACE reads; one entry per CDR3 protein. The sample carries tens of thousands of distinct CDR3 sequences, 10% recorded once. As to time point: patch test 2, 6 weeks after DPC sensitization. Stated treatment: therapeutic diphenylcyclopropenone sensitization with weekly scalp DPC. The sequenced sample was whole blood, obtained in connection with sensitization to the hapten diphenylcyclopropenone (DPC). These TCRs come from a woman between 45 and 65 years old with alopecia areata. Some clones in this sample may be carry-over from other donors' samples.

This clonotype was observed a handful of times. In DNA, the CDR3 is TGTGCCAGCAGCTTAGCCGCGGGGGACTCCTACAATGAGCAGTTCTTC. Translation gives CASSLAAGDSYNEQFF. The gene calls are TRBV7-8 and TRBJ2-1, with 7 bases matching TRBD2. CDR3 length: 16 residues. Trimming cost V 0 bases and J 0 bases; bases outside gene matches: 2. CDR1 is SGHVS and CDR2 is FQNEAQ in the germline V gene.

V gene TRBV11-2 combines with J gene TRBJ2-3; D might be TRBD1 (6 bases). The V end lost 4 bases, the J end lost 3 bases, and 11 bases lay between the germline ends. The germline V gene has CDR1 SGHAT and CDR2 FQNNGV. The CDR3 length is 14 residues. DNA of the CDR3: TGTGCCAGCAGCTCCTTGACAGGAACAGATACGCAGTATTTT. Its protein is CASSSLTGTDTQYF. The full variable domain, completed using reference TRBV11-2 and TRBJ2-3, is EAGVAQSPRYKIIEKRQSVAFWCNPISGHATLYWYQQILGQGPKLLIQFQNNGVVDDSQLPKDRFSAERLKGVDSTLKIQPAKLEDSAVYLCASSSLTGTDTQYFGPGTRLTVL.

This clonotype was seen at least ten times. This chain links TRBV10-3 with TRBJ1-5; weak D call: TRBD1 (5 bases). This CDR3 is built from 15 residues. The germline V and J ends were trimmed by 6 bases and 7 bases, with 19 bases remaining between them. CDR1 ENHRY and CDR2 SYGVKD come from the germline V gene. In nucleotides, the CDR3 is TGTGCCATCAGCACAGACCCCGGGGGTGGACAGCCCCAGCATTTT. Encoded protein: CAISTDPGGGQPQHF.

There are many counts of this clonotype. The rearrangement links TRBV5-1 to TRBJ2-7; tentatively, D is TRBD1 or TRBD2 (5 bases each). The CDR3 is made up of 15 amino acids. Trimming removed 0 bases at V and 3 bases at J, with 13 bases between. In germline, CDR1 is SGHRS, CDR2 YFSETQ. This CDR3 is CASSLGMGTFYEQYF. CDR3 DNA: TGCGCCAGCAGCTTGGGTATGGGGACCTTCTACGAGCAGTACTTC.

At least ten counts were recorded for this clonotype. The chain links TRBV2 to TRBJ2-1; D is uncertain. V lost 3 bases, J lost 7 bases, and 4 bases lay in between. Germline loops: CDR1 SNHLY, CDR2 FYNNEI. The CDR3 runs to 11 residues. The CDR3 nucleotides read TGTGCCAGCAGTGAGAGGAATGAGCAGTTCTTC. Translation: CASSERNEQFF.

This chain joins TRBV20-1 and TRBJ2-5; TRBD2 is a possible D gene (5 bases). Trimming removed 2 bases from V and 2 bases from J, with 12 bases in between. This CDR3 is built from 14 residues. Germline V gene lookup returns CDR1 DFQATT and CDR2 SNEGSKA (reference sequence). Here the CDR3 DNA reads TGCAGTGCTAGACTGGACTCCCTTCAAGAGACCCAGTACTTC. As protein: CSARLDSLQETQYF.

The J gene is TRBJ2-1, the V gene TRBV10-3; 9 bases align to TRBD2. This CDR3 region has 12 residues. J gave up 5 bases and V 10 bases, and 3 bases lay outside the gene matches. CDR1 and CDR2 from the germline V gene are ENHRY and SYGVKD. CDR3 sequence (DNA): TGTGCCAGCGCTAGCGGGAACAATGAGCAGTTCTTC. Translating it yields CASASGNNEQFF.

This clonotype was detected many times. The chain couples TRBV29-1 to TRBJ1-1; D not certain. Germline V lookup: CDR1 SQVTM, CDR2 ANQGSEA. The CDR3 runs to 14 residues. V was cut by 7 bases and J by 1 base, with 16 bases left in between. CDR3 sequence (DNA): TGCAGCGGGGAGGTTTCACCAACGAACACTGAAGCTTTCTTT. Its protein product is CSGEVSPTNTEAFF. The variable domain in full, completed from reference TRBV29-1 and TRBJ1-1, reads SAVISQKPSRDICQRGTSLTIQCQVDSQVTMMFWYRQQPGQSLTLIATANQGSEATYESGFVIDKFPISRPNLTFSTLTVSNMSPEDSSIYLCSGEVSPTNTEAFFGQGTRLTVV.

The chain joins TRBV24-1 to TRBJ2-7, with D possibly being TRBD2 (6 bases). Deletions cut 7 bases from V and 5 bases from J, with 11 bases between. The CDR3 loop spans 12 amino acids. From germline, CDR1 is KGHDR and CDR2 SFDVKD. CDR3: CATRRGGNEQYF. Written as DNA, the CDR3 is TGTGCCACCAGAAGAGGAGGGAACGAGCAGTACTTC.

This clonotype has more than one count but fewer than ten. The rearrangement joins TRBV5-8 to TRBJ2-1, with D possibly being TRBD2 (6 bases). V lost 7 bases and J 0 bases, leaving 14 bases between the germline ends. The germline CDR1 and CDR2 sequences are SGHTS and YDEGEE. CDR3 length: 15 residues. CDR3 in amino acids: CASDRELGSYNEQFF. In nucleotides, the CDR3 is TGTGCCAGCGATCGGGAGTTAGGCTCCTACAATGAGCAGTTCTTC.

This clonotype was seen repeatedly, ten times or more. This sequence joins TRBV29-1 and TRBJ2-3; D might be TRBD1 (6 bases). V gave up 3 bases and J gave up 3 bases, with 13 bases separating them. CDR1 and CDR2 (germline): SQVTM, ANQGSEA. The CDR3 runs to 14 residues. CDR3 loop: CSVDGGRGTDTQYF. CDR3 coding DNA: TGCAGCGTTGATGGAGGCAGGGGAACAGATACGCAGTATTTT.

The chain is built from TRBV29-1 and TRBJ2-5, with TRBD2 as a possible D gene (5 bases). The CDR3 covers 12 residues. Germline CDR1 and CDR2: SQVTM and ANQGSEA. Trimming took off 3 bases at V and 5 bases at J, with 10 bases between the two ends. The CDR3, as DNA: TGCAGCGTTGACGAGGGTCGCGAGACCCAGTACTTC. Amino acid sequence: CSVDEGRETQYF.

This clonotype was observed at least ten times. The chain employs TRBV24-1 and TRBJ2-3; the D gene is possibly TRBD1 (6 bases). The CDR3 contains 13 residues. Germline assignment: CDR1 KGHDR and CDR2 SFDVKD. V shed 11 bases and J shed 4 bases, with 15 bases lying between them. CDR3 region: CAIQTGPSDTQYF. The DNA of the CDR3 is TGTGCCATCCAGACAGGTCCTTCAGATACGCAGTATTTT.

Many counts were recorded for this clonotype. The J gene is TRBJ2-5, the V gene TRBV20-1, with a weak D call TRBD1 (6 bases). CDR3 length: 15 amino acids. Germline V lookup: CDR1 DFQATT, CDR2 SNEGSKA (reference sequence). Trimming took 3 bases from V and 1 from J, leaving 15 bases between them. As DNA, the CDR3 is TGCAGTGCTAGGATTTACAGGGTTTTCCAAGAGACCCAGTACTTC. Residues: CSARIYRVFQETQYF.

This clonotype was seen ten or more times. The genes are TRBV4-1 and TRBJ2-7; no reliable D call. Germline V gene data show CDR1 as MGHRA and CDR2 as YSYEKL. CDR3 length: 17 residues. The V and J ends lost 0 bases and 3 bases respectively, with 18 bases between them. The chain's CDR3 is CASSQEPGVGPVYEQYF. Written as DNA, the CDR3 is TGCGCCAGCAGCCAAGAGCCTGGAGTAGGACCCGTCTACGAGCAGTACTTC.

This clonotype was detected many times. This chain joins TRBV7-6 and TRBJ2-5; D not certain. Germline V gene lookup returns CDR1 SGHVS and CDR2 FNYEAQ. This CDR3 contains 15 residues. Trimming left V 2 bases short and J 4 bases short, with 14 bases between. The CDR3 sequence: CASSLQNLGPETQYF. The CDR3 nucleotides read TGTGCCAGCAGCTTACAGAATTTAGGACCAGAGACCCAGTACTTC. Full variable domain (missing parts from reference TRBV7-6 and TRBJ2-5): GAGVSQSPRYKVTKRGQDVALRCDPISGHVSLYWYRQALGQGPEFLTYFNYEAQQDKSGLPNDRFSAERPEGSISTLTIQRTEQRDSAMYRCASSLQNLGPETQYFGPGTRLLVL.

This clonotype was recorded many times. This rearrangement joins TRBV6-6 to TRBJ2-7; D remains ambiguous. The V and J ends lost 1 base and 3 bases respectively, with 7 bases between them. The CDR3 contains 13 residues. CDR1 and CDR2 (germline): MNHNY, SVGAGI (reference sequence). CDR3 loop: CASSYYGVYEQYF. Here the CDR3 DNA reads TGTGCCAGCAGTTACTATGGAGTCTACGAGCAGTACTTC.